A selection of T cell receptor beta chains follows, all from one sample in a study of beta chain features in type 1 diabetes. Only in-frame clones appear in the TCRdb table, and some are missing; sequencing was by immunoSEQ multiplex PCR. The data contain 110,000 to 150,000 clones, 6.9% of them seen just once; the ten biggest clones take up more than 1.1%. The sequenced material came from central memory CD4+ T cells from blood. The receptors were gathered from a woman in her twenties or thirties in good health. Both conserved end residues are part of each CDR3. D genes are given only for firm matches. Clone sizes are given selectively: once, few, many, or a class where the clone is expanded.

NA	few	TRBV7-9	TRBJ2-3	TGTGCCAGCAGCTTAGGGTTAGCAGATACGCAGTATTTT	CASSLGLADTQYF
NA	NA	TRBV6-1	TRBJ1-5	TGTGCCAGCAGCGCCGACGGAGGTAGCAATCAGCCCCAGCATTTT	CASSADGGSNQPQHF
TRBD2	NA	TRBV30	TRBJ2-3	TGTGCCTGGAGTGTTGGAGGACTAGGTACAGATACGCAGTATTTT	CAWSVGGLGTDTQYF
NA	NA	TRBV28	TRBJ2-7	TGTGCCAGCAGTTCGGGACTCCCTCCCTACGAGCAGTACTTC	CASSSGLPPYEQYF
NA	NA	TRBV7-2	TRBJ2-7	TGTGCCAGCAGCTTGTGGCCCCGAAACGAGCAGTACTTC	CASSLWPRNEQYF
TRBD2	NA	TRBV5-6	TRBJ2-1	TGTGCCAGCAGCTTGCGGGAGGTGGGACTGACATACAATGAGCAGTTCTTC	CASSLREVGLTYNEQFF
NA	NA	TRBV9	TRBJ1-1	TGTGCCAGCAGCGGTAGGAACACTGAAGCTTTCTTT	CASSGRNTEAFF
NA	NA	TRBV27	TRBJ1-1	TGTGCCAGCAGATCAGCAGGGGAGAGCGAGAACACTGAAGCTTTCTTT	CASRSAGESENTEAFF
NA	once	TRBV5-6	TRBJ2-1	TGTGCCAGCAGCTCTTACAGAGACGGTAGCGATGAGCAGTTCTTC	CASSSYRDGSDEQFF
NA	few	TRBV18	TRBJ1-4	TGTGCCAGCTCACCAGGACAACCCACTTCAACTAATGAAAAACTGTTTTTT	CASSPGQPTSTNEKLFF
NA	few	TRBV6-5	TRBJ2-2	TGTGCCAGCATCTCAGTCGCGGGCACCGGGGAGCTGTTTTTT	CASISVAGTGELFF
TRBD2	few	TRBV5-1	TRBJ2-2	TGCGCCAGCAGCATGGGACTAGCGACCCTAACCGGGGAGCTGTTTTTT	CASSMGLATLTGELFF
TRBD1	NA	TRBV5-1	TRBJ2-7	TGCGCCAGCAGCTCGCGGACAGGGGCTATCTACGAGCAGTACTTC	CASSSRTGAIYEQYF
TRBD2	NA	TRBV7-6	TRBJ2-5	TGTGCCAGCAGCTTAGTATCATTAGCGGGCAAAGAGACCCAGTACTTC	CASSLVSLAGKETQYF
NA	few	TRBV9	TRBJ2-3	TGTGCCAGCAGCGAGTATGATGGACTAGATACGCAGTATTTT	CASSEYDGLDTQYF
TRBD2	NA	TRBV11-2	TRBJ2-7	TGTGCCAGCAGCTCCCTAGCGGGAGGTCTCGAGCAGTACTTC	CASSSLAGGLEQYF
TRBD2	few	TRBV7-2	TRBJ2-3	TGTGCCAGCAGCTTCTCCGGACTAGCGGGAGTTAAAGATACGCAGTATTTT	CASSFSGLAGVKDTQYF
NA	few	TRBV30	TRBJ1-4	TGTGCCTGGACAGGGGCGTCATCTCTTGGTGAAAAACTGTTTTTT	CAWTGASSLGEKLFF
TRBD2	many	TRBV5-1	TRBJ2-3	TGCGCCAGCAGCTTGAGGTCCCTAGCGGGAGTTTCGGATACGCAGTATTTT	CASSLRSLAGVSDTQYF
NA	few	TRBV5-4	TRBJ2-1	TGTGCCAGCAGCTTGGGCGGAGGGTCCTACAATGAGCAGTTCTTC	CASSLGGGSYNEQFF
NA	few	TRBV19	TRBJ2-6	TGTGCCAGTACCGGTTACAGCTCTGGGGCCAACGTCCTGACTTTC	CASTGYSSGANVLTF
NA	NA	TRBV7-9	TRBJ1-2	TGTGCCAGCAGTAGAGCAGGGTTTGCCAACTATGGCTACACCTTC	CASSRAGFANYGYTF
NA	NA	TRBV11-2	TRBJ2-3	TGTGCCAGCAGCCAGGGAAGGCGGAGCGCAGATACGCAGTATTTT	CASSQGRRSADTQYF
NA	NA	TRBV5-1	TRBJ1-2	TGCGCCAGCAGCTTTGGGGCTGCTAACTATGGCTACACCTTC	CASSFGAANYGYTF
TRBD2	many	TRBV29-1	TRBJ2-5	TGCAGCGTTGACCCCCTAGCGGGAGGACCCAAGACCCAGTACTTC	CSVDPLAGGPKTQYF
TRBD1	few	TRBV7-2	TRBJ1-5	TGTGCCAGCAGCTGGGGACAGGTCAGCAATCAGCCCCAGCATTTT	CASSWGQVSNQPQHF
TRBD1	NA	TRBV9	TRBJ2-5	TGTGCCAGCAGCCCGCAGACAGGGGGCCGCGTTCGGGGAGAGACCCAGTACTTC	CASSPQTGGRVRGETQYF
TRBD1	few	TRBV4-2	TRBJ1-3	TGTGCCAGCAGCCACGGGACAGGGGGAAACACCATATATTTT	CASSHGTGGNTIYF
TRBD1	few	TRBV28	TRBJ1-1	TGTGCCAGCAGACCAACAGGGGTCACTGAAGCTTTCTTT	CASRPTGVTEAFF
NA	few	TRBV7-2	TRBJ2-3	TGTGCCAGCATAATGCGGGTGTCTAGCACAGATACGCAGTATTTT	CASIMRVSSTDTQYF
NA	NA	TRBV5-6	TRBJ2-5	TGTGCCAGCAGCACTCCACAGGGAGGGCAAGAGACCCAGTACTTC	CASSTPQGGQETQYF
TRBD2	few	TRBV27	TRBJ2-5	TGTGCCAGCAGTTTAAGGGAGGGGGAGACCCAGTACTTC	CASSLREGETQYF
NA	many	TRBV7-9	TRBJ1-1	TGTGCCAGCAGCTTCACAGGGTCTACTGAAGCTTTCTTT	CASSFTGSTEAFF
NA	many	TRBV27	TRBJ1-1	TGTGCCAGCAGTTTATCGAGGTCAACCGGGGTGAACACTGAAGCTTTCTTT	CASSLSRSTGVNTEAFF
TRBD1	NA	TRBV19	TRBJ2-7	TGTGCCAGTAGTATCCAGACAGGGGGCCATGGCGAGCAGTACTTC	CASSIQTGGHGEQYF